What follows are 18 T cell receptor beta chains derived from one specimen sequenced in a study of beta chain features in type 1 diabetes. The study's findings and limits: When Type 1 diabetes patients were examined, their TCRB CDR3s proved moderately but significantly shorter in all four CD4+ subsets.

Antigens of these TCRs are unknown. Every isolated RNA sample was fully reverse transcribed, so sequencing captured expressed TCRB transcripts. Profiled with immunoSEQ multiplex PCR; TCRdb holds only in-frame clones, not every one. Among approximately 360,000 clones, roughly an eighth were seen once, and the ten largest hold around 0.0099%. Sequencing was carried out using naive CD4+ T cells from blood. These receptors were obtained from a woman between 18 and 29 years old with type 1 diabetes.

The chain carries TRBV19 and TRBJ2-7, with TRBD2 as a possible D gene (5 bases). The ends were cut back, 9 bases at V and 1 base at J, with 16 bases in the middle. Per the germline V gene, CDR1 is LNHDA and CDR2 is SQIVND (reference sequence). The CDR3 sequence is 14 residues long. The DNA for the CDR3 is TGTGCCAGCGCCACGGATGGAGGTTCCTACGAGCAGTACTTC. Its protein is CASATDGGSYEQYF.

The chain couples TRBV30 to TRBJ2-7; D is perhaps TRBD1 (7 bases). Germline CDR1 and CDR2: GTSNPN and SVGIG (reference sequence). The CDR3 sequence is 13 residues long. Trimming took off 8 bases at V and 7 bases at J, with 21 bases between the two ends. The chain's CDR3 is CASRTGGGWEQYF. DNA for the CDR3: TGTGCCAGCCGGACAGGTGGGGGGTGGGAGCAGTACTTC.

CDR3 nucleotide sequence: TGTGCCTCCCAGGGGGCAGGAACTGAAGCTTTCTTT. It translates to CASQGAGTEAFF. V gene TRBV30 combines with J gene TRBJ1-1; 8 bases align to TRBD1. The CDR3 has 12 residues. V lost 7 bases to trimming and J lost 5 bases; unmatched junction nucleotides: 6. From germline, CDR1 is GTSNPN and CDR2 SVGIG (reference sequence).

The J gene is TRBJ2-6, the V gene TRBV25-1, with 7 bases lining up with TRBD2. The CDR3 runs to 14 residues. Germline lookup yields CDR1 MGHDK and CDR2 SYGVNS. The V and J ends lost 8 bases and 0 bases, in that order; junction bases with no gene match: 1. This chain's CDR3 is CASGGDSGANVLTF. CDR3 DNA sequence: TGTGCCAGCGGGGGGGACTCTGGGGCCAACGTCCTGACTTTC.

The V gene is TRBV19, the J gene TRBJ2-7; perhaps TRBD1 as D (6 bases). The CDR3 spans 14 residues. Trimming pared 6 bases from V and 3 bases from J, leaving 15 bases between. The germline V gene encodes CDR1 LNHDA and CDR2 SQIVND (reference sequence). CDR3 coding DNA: TGTGCCAGTAGCCGGACAGCCAACAACTACGAGCAGTACTTC. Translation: CASSRTANNYEQYF.

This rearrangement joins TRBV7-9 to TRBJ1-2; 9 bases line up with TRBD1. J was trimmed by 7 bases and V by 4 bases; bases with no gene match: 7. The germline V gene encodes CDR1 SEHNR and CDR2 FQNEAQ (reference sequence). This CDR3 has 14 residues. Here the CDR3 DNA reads TGTGCCAGCAGCTCGACAGGGGGGAATAGTGGCTACACCTTC. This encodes CASSSTGGNSGYTF.

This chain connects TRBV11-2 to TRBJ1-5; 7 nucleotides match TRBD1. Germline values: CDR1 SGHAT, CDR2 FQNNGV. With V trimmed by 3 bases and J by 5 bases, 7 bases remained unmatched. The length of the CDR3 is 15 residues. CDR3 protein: CASSLTGPLHQPQHF. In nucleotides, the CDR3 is TGTGCCAGCAGCTTGACAGGGCCCCTCCATCAGCCCCAGCATTTT.

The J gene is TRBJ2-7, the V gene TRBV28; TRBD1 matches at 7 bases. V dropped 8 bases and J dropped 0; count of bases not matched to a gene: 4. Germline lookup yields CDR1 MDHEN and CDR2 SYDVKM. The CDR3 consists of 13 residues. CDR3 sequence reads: CASLDRSSYEQYF. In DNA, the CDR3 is TGTGCCAGCCTGGACAGGAGCTCCTACGAGCAGTACTTC.

CDR3 in amino acids: CASSLEGRGQGPYEQYF. DNA of the CDR3: TGTGCCAGCAGCTTAGAAGGTCGGGGTCAAGGGCCCTACGAGCAGTACTTC. The chain couples TRBV11-1 to TRBJ2-7; maybe TRBD2 (5 bases). The V end lost 1 base, the J end lost 2 bases, and 18 bases lay between the germline ends. The V gene's germline CDR1 is SGHAT and CDR2 FQDESV (reference sequence). This CDR3 is 17 amino acids long.

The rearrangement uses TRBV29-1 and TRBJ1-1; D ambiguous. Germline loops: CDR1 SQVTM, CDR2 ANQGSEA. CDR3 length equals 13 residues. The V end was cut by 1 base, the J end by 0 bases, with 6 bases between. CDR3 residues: CSVEAPVNTEAFF. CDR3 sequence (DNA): TGCAGCGTTGAAGCCCCAGTGAACACTGAAGCTTTCTTT. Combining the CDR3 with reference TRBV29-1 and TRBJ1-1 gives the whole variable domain SAVISQKPSRDICQRGTSLTIQCQVDSQVTMMFWYRQQPGQSLTLIATANQGSEATYESGFVIDKFPISRPNLTFSTLTVSNMSPEDSSIYLCSVEAPVNTEAFFGQGTRLTVV.

The CDR3 here is CASSPQGPTVEQYF. The CDR3 region has the DNA TGTGCCAGCTCACCACAGGGGCCCACGGTCGAGCAGTACTTC. This chain connects TRBV18 to TRBJ2-7, with D perhaps matching TRBD1 (5 bases). The germline V gene encodes CDR1 KGHSH and CDR2 LQKENI. The ends were cut back, 1 base at V and 6 bases at J, with 13 bases in the middle. The length of the CDR3 is 14 residues. The entire variable domain, with the rest obtained from reference TRBV18 and TRBJ2-7, is as follows: NAGVMQNPRHLVRRRGQEARLRCSPMKGHSHVYWYRQLPEEGLKFMVYLQKENIIDESGMPKERFSAEFPKEGPSILRIQQVVRGDSAAYFCASSPQGPTVEQYFGPGTRLTVT.

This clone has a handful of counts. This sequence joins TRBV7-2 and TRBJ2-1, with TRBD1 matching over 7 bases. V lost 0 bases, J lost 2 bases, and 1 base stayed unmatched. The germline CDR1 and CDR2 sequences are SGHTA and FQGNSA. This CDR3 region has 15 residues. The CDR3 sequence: CASSLAGTAYNEQFF. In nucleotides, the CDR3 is TGTGCCAGCAGCTTAGCCGGGACAGCCTACAATGAGCAGTTCTTC.

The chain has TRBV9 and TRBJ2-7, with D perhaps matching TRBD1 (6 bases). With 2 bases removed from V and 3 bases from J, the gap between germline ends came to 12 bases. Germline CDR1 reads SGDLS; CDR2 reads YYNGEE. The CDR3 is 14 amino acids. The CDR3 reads CASSVGQTSYEQYF. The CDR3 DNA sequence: TGTGCCAGCAGCGTCGGACAGACGAGCTACGAGCAGTACTTC.

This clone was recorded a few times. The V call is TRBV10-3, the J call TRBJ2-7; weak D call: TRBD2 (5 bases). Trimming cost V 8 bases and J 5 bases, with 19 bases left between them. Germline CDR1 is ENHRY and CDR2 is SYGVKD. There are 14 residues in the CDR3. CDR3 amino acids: CAISASWTSDEQYF. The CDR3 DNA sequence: TGTGCCATCTCAGCCTCGTGGACTTCGGACGAGCAGTACTTC.

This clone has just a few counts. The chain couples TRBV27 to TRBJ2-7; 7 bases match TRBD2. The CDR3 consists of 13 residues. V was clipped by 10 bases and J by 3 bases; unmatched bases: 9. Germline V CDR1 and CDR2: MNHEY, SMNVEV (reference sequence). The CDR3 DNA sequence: TGTGCCACCGGACTAGAGTGGTGCTACGAGCAGTACTTC. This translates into CATGLEWCYEQYF.

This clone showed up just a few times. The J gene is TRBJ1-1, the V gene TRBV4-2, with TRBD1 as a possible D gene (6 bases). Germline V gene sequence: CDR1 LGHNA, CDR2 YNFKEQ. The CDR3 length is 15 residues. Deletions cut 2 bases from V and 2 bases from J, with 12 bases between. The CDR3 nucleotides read TGTGCCAGCAGCCAACAGGGACAAGGAAACACTGAAGCTTTCTTT. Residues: CASSQQGQGNTEAFF.

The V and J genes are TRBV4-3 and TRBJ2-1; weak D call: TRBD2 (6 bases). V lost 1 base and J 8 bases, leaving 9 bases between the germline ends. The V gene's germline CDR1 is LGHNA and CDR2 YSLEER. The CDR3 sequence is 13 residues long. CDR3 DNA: TGCGCCAGCAGCCAAGTGGGGGGTTATGAGCAGTTCTTC. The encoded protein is CASSQVGGYEQFF.

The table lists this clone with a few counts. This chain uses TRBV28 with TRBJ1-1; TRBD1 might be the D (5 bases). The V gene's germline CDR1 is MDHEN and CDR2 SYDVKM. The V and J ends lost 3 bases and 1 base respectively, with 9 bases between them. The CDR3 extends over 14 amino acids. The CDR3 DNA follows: TGTGCCAGCAGTTTGACAGCTAAGAACACTGAAGCTTTCTTT. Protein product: CASSLTAKNTEAFF.